These 10 T cell receptor beta chains were all obtained from the same sample, sequenced in a study of blood T cells in healthy people across ages. A second about 7 to 12 cycle PCR used barcoded and J-beta primers. TCRdb re-called the 5' RACE reads with MiXCR, one entry per CDR3 protein. The profile shows fewer than 2 million distinct CDR3 sequences, roughly 43% of them singletons. The material sequenced was blood. The source is a human donor in good health.

The chain employs TRBV4-3 and TRBJ1-6; D gene uncertain. The CDR3 runs 14 residues. Per the germline V gene, CDR1 is LGHNA and CDR2 is YSLEER. With 0 bases removed from V and 10 bases from J, the gap between germline ends came to 10 bases. This CDR3 is CASSQEGLSSPLHF. Written as DNA, the CDR3 is TGCGCCAGCAGCCAAGAGGGTTTGAGCTCACCCCTCCACTTT.

This clonotype was observed a handful of times. The chain recombines TRBV28 with TRBJ2-7; 10 bases are a match to TRBD1. V gave up 6 bases and J gave up 7 bases; unmatched junction bases: 9. The CDR3 sequence is 14 residues long. In germline, CDR1 is MDHEN, CDR2 SYDVKM. CDR3 in DNA: TGTGCCAGCAGGGAAGGGACAGGGGTGGGTGAGCAGTACTTC. It encodes CASREGTGVGEQYF. The full variable domain, completed using reference TRBV28 and TRBJ2-7, is DVKVTQSSRYLVKRTGEKVFLECVQDMDHENMFWYRQDPGLGLRLIYFSYDVKMKEKGDIPEGYSVSREKKERFSLILESASTNQTSMYLCASREGTGVGEQYFGPGTRLTVT.

With regard to this clonotype: At one end the junction does not follow the germline gene, possibly because of a read error. V gene TRBV4-3 combines with J gene TRBJ2-3, with TRBD1 matching over 9 bases. Germline-derived CDR1 and CDR2 are LGHNA and YSLEER. The CDR3 is 14 residues long. CDR3 sequence reads: CASSPTGGTDTRYF. For the CDR3, the DNA is TGCGCCAGCAGCCCGACAGGGGGAACAGATACGCGGTATTTT.

The chain links TRBV7-7 to TRBJ2-1, with D possibly matching TRBD2 (6 bases). Trimming took 2 bases from V and 8 from J, leaving 13 bases between them. From germline, CDR1 is SSHAT and CDR2 FNYEAQ (reference sequence). CDR3 length equals 14 residues. The CDR3 DNA is TGTGCCAGCAGCTTATCGGAGGGGAGATATGAGCAGTTCTTC. Translating it yields CASSLSEGRYEQFF.

A few counts support this clonotype. The CDR3 here is CASSFGGWTTYEQYF. In DNA, the CDR3 is TGTGCCAGCAGCTTCGGGGGTTGGACTACCTACGAGCAGTACTTC. This chain uses TRBV7-2 with TRBJ2-7; the D gene is possibly TRBD2 (6 bases). The CDR3 has 15 residues. V lost 3 bases, J lost 2 bases, and 14 bases lay in between. Germline lookup yields CDR1 SGHTA and CDR2 FQGNSA.

This clonotype came up a few times. The gene calls are TRBV7-6 and TRBJ1-2, with D perhaps matching TRBD1 (6 bases). This CDR3 comprises 16 residues. Germline CDR1 is SGHVS and CDR2 is FNYEAQ. With 2 bases removed from V and 8 bases from J, the gap between germline ends came to 21 bases. The CDR3 loop is CASSLNHRGADGGYTF. CDR3 coding DNA: TGTGCCAGCAGCTTAAATCACCGGGGGGCTGACGGGGGCTACACCTTC. The complete variable domain, with remaining parts taken from reference TRBV7-6 and TRBJ1-2, reads GAGVSQSPRYKVTKRGQDVALRCDPISGHVSLYWYRQALGQGPEFLTYFNYEAQQDKSGLPNDRFSAERPEGSISTLTIQRTEQRDSAMYRCASSLNHRGADGGYTFGSGTRLTVV.

This chain connects TRBV20-1 to TRBJ2-1; 7 bases map to TRBD1. Germline CDR1 is DFQATT and CDR2 is SNEGSKA (reference sequence). Germline trimming cut 3 bases from V and 8 bases from J; bases unmatched to any gene: 4. The CDR3 sequence is 12 residues long. The CDR3: CSARTGIDEQFF. The CDR3 DNA reads TGCAGTGCTAGGACAGGGATCGATGAGCAGTTCTTC.

This clonotype was counted once. Just one base apart from a much larger clone, this may be a read error. The chain combines TRBV20-1 with TRBJ1-4; D possibly corresponds to TRBD1 (6 bases). Germline V CDR1 and CDR2: DFQATT, SNEGSKA (reference sequence). This CDR3 is built from 13 residues. Trimming pared 5 bases from V and 7 bases from J, leaving 14 bases between. The DNA of the CDR3 is TGCAGTGCTCCAGGGGATTGCGGTGAAAAACTGTTTTTT. Its translation is CSAPGDCGEKLFF.

This rearrangement joins TRBV6-2 or TRBV6-3 to TRBJ2-1; TRBD1 might be the D (6 bases). V was trimmed by 7 bases and J by 0 bases, leaving 13 bases between them. The CDR3 is 15 residues long. Germline V lookup: CDR1 MNHEY, CDR2 SVGEGT. In nucleotides, the CDR3 is TGTGCCAGCACCTTACAGGGACCCTCCTACAATGAGCAGTTCTTC. This encodes CASTLQGPSYNEQFF.

The chain combines TRBV20-1 with TRBJ1-1; no clear D. V was cut by 6 bases and J by 2 bases, with 10 bases left in between. This CDR3 has 12 amino acids. Germline loops: CDR1 DFQATT, CDR2 SNEGSKA (reference sequence). The DNA for the CDR3 is TGCAGTGCAATACAGTATAACACTGAAGCTTTCTTT. The encoded protein is CSAIQYNTEAFF.